This is a list of T cell receptor beta chains from one sample in a study of identical twins. TCRdb recomputed calls from the 5' RACE reads with MiXCR, one row per CDR3 protein. The sample contains 700,000 to 950,000 distinct CDR3 sequences, roughly an eighth of which appear only once. This sample was also put to use in a study of yellow fever vaccine responses in identical twins.

Sequenced sample: PBMCs. The source of these receptors is a woman aged 18-29 years in good health. Each CDR3 is given with its conserved first and last residue. A D gene is named only where the DNA matches it firmly. The size entry is marked missing in some rows and otherwise reads once, few, many or a size class.

CDR3 DNA | CDR3 protein | V gene | clone size | D gene | J gene
TGCGCCAGCAGCCAAGGACAGGGGATTTACGAGCAGTACTTC | CASSQGQGIYEQYF | TRBV4-1 | many | TRBD1 | TRBJ2-7
TGCAGCGTTGATCGGCTAGCGGGAGCCAACAATGAGCAGTTCTTC | CSVDRLAGANNEQFF | TRBV29-1 | few | TRBD2 | TRBJ2-1
TGTGCCATCAGACTAGCGGGAGACGATGAGCAGTTCTTC | CAIRLAGDDEQFF | TRBV10-3 | few | TRBD2 | TRBJ2-1
TGTGCCAGCAGCTTAGTTTCTACCCACGCGCAGTATTTT | CASSLVSTHAQYF | TRBV7-8 | - | - | TRBJ2-3
TGTGCCAGCAGCTTAATGGGACAGGGGGAGAAATTT | CASSLMGQGEKF | TRBV7-9 | - | TRBD1 | TRBJ1-3
TGTGCCAGCAGGCTGGGGAGGAGCTCCTACAATGAGCAGTTCTTC | CASRLGRSSYNEQFF | TRBV7-2 | few | - | TRBJ2-1
TGTGCCAGCAGCCCACTCGGACAGGGTGGCCATCAGCCCCAGCATTTT | CASSPLGQGGHQPQHF | TRBV28 | - | TRBD1 | TRBJ1-5
TGCAGTGCCAGTGACAGGGGGCAAGGCAATCAGCCCCAGCATTTT | CSASDRGQGNQPQHF | TRBV20-1 | many | TRBD1 | TRBJ1-5
TGCGCCAGCAGCTTCTTCCTTGGTCGGGACGAGCAGTACTTC | CASSFFLGRDEQYF | TRBV5-1 | few | - | TRBJ2-7
TGTGCCATCAGTAACAGGGGGTCTGGGGCCAACGTCCTGACTTTC | CAISNRGSGANVLTF | TRBV10-3 | few | TRBD1 | TRBJ2-6
TGTGCCAGCAGCCCTATAGGGGGGCTCCACAATGAGCAGTTCTTC | CASSPIGGLHNEQFF | TRBV7-8 | few | - | TRBJ2-1
TGCAGCGTTGTTGAGGGACCTTCCTACAATGAGCAGTTCTTC | CSVVEGPSYNEQFF | TRBV29-1 | few | - | TRBJ2-1
TGCAGCGTTGGGACAGGGGATAGCAATCAGCCCCAGCATTTT | CSVGTGDSNQPQHF | TRBV29-1 | few | TRBD1 | TRBJ1-5
TGTGCCAGCAGTTACGGACTAGCGGGAATCTACGAGCAGTACTTC | CASSYGLAGIYEQYF | TRBV28 | - | TRBD2 | TRBJ2-7
TGTGCCACCAGCACGGACAGGTCCGACACTGAAGCTTTCTTT | CATSTDRSDTEAFF | TRBV15 | many | TRBD1 | TRBJ1-1
TGTGCCAGCCGAGTCGGACTAGCGGGAGTGGGTGAGCAGTACTTC | CASRVGLAGVGEQYF | TRBV27 | - | TRBD2 | TRBJ2-7
TGCAGTGCAGAAGCGGGAGGTTACAATGAGCAGTTCTTC | CSAEAGGYNEQFF | TRBV20-1 | - | TRBD2 | TRBJ2-1
TGTGCCAGCACCCTGGCGGGATTAAGGGGTAATGAGCAGTTCTTC | CASTLAGLRGNEQFF | TRBV12-3/TRBV12-4 | many | - | TRBJ2-1
TGCGCCAGCAGGGTTTACGGCGGGAGCTACGAGCAGTACTTC | CASRVYGGSYEQYF | TRBV4-1 | few | TRBD2 | TRBJ2-7
TGTGCCAGCAGTGAAATGAGGGGGACGCCAGATACGCAGTATTTT | CASSEMRGTPDTQYF | TRBV25-1 | many | - | TRBJ2-3
TGCGCCAGCAGCCCCGGGGACACTGGGAATGAGCAGTTCTTC | CASSPGDTGNEQFF | TRBV5-1 | few | - | TRBJ2-1
TGTGCCAGCAGACTAGGGCGACAGGCTGGAGAGACCCAGAACTTC | CASRLGRQAGETQNF | TRBV12-3/TRBV12-4 | - | - | TRBJ2-5
TGTGCCAGCAGTGACCAGGGAGGGGGTGGATCACCCCTCCACTTT | CASSDQGGGGSPLHF | TRBV6-4 | - | - | TRBJ1-6
TGCAGCGTTGAAGTCAGGAGGGCAAACGATGAAGCTTTCTTT | CSVEVRRANDEAFF | TRBV29-1 | - | - | TRBJ1-1
TGCAGCGTTGTGGTAGCGGGAGTTTCAGATACGCAGTATTTT | CSVVVAGVSDTQYF | TRBV29-1 | - | TRBD2 | TRBJ2-3
TGCAGCGTTGCCGTACTAGCGGGAGGCCGGAATGAGCAGTTCTTC | CSVAVLAGGRNEQFF | TRBV29-1 | - | TRBD2 | TRBJ2-1
TGCGCCAGCAGCTTTTTGCGGGCAGAAGAGACCCAGTACTTC | CASSFLRAEETQYF | TRBV5-1 | many | - | TRBJ2-5
TGCGCCAGCAGCTTGGGGGGGCCTACAGAGCCCCAGCATTTT | CASSLGGPTEPQHF | TRBV5-1 | many | - | TRBJ1-5
TGCAGCGTTGAGAACGCACGTGAAGCTTTCTTT | CSVENAREAFF | TRBV29-1 | few | - | TRBJ1-1
TGCAGTGCTAGACCCTCGACAGGGGGCAGCGGGGAGCTGTTTTTT | CSARPSTGGSGELFF | TRBV20-1 | few | TRBD1 | TRBJ2-2
TGCAGCGCGTGGGGGCTAGCGGGAGCGGACGAGCAGTACTTC | CSAWGLAGADEQYF | TRBV29-1 | - | TRBD2 | TRBJ2-7
TGCAGTGCTAGGAACCTCGGATCCGGACGTATTTATGGCTACACCTTC | CSARNLGSGRIYGYTF | TRBV20-1 | many | - | TRBJ1-2
TGTGCCAGCAGTGAAACGGACGGAGGGGGATACAATGAGCAGTTCTTC | CASSETDGGGYNEQFF | TRBV6-1 | - | - | TRBJ2-1
TGTGCCAGCTCACCACTCGACAGAAAAATTGCTGGGGAGCTGTTTTTT | CASSPLDRKIAGELFF | TRBV18 | few | - | TRBJ2-2
TGTGCCAGCAGCTTAATACCGGGACAGAGGGGCAATGAGCAGTTCTTC | CASSLIPGQRGNEQFF | TRBV7-9 | few | TRBD1 | TRBJ2-1
TGTGCCAGCAGGGGATCTGGGGACAGTCCCGGCCTCTACGAGCAGTACTTC | CASRGSGDSPGLYEQYF | TRBV11-2 | few | TRBD1 | TRBJ2-7
TGCGCCAGCAGCCTCCGGGACGCGGGGACAAATTCACCCCTCCACTTT | CASSLRDAGTNSPLHF | TRBV4-1 | many | - | TRBJ1-6
TGCAGCGTTGAAATGGGGGATACGCAGTATTTT | CSVEMGDTQYF | TRBV29-1 | - | - | TRBJ2-3
TGCGCCAGCAGCCAAGATCGGGGATACGGCGGCTACACCTTC | CASSQDRGYGGYTF | TRBV4-1 | many | - | TRBJ1-2
TGCGCCAGCAGACCGGACATAGGGAGGTACAATGAGCAGTTCTTC | CASRPDIGRYNEQFF | TRBV5-1 | - | - | TRBJ2-1
TGTGCCAGCAGCTCTCCTGGAGGGGGCCTAAACAATGAGCAGTTCTTC | CASSSPGGGLNNEQFF | TRBV7-9 | few | - | TRBJ2-1
TGCGCCAGCAGCCTCCAGACAGGGGGGAATGAAAAACTGTTTTTT | CASSLQTGGNEKLFF | TRBV5-1 | - | TRBD1 | TRBJ1-4
TGTGCCAGCAGCTCCAGCGGGGGGGTAGAGACTGAAGCTTTCTTT | CASSSSGGVETEAFF | TRBV9 | few | - | TRBJ1-1
TGTGCCAGCAGCTTACAATCTGTCCCGAACACTGAAGCTTTCTTT | CASSLQSVPNTEAFF | TRBV11-2 | - | - | TRBJ1-1
TGTGCCAGCAGCTCAACCGGAGGACCGACACGAGAGACCCAGTACTTC | CASSSTGGPTRETQYF | TRBV7-2 | many | - | TRBJ2-5